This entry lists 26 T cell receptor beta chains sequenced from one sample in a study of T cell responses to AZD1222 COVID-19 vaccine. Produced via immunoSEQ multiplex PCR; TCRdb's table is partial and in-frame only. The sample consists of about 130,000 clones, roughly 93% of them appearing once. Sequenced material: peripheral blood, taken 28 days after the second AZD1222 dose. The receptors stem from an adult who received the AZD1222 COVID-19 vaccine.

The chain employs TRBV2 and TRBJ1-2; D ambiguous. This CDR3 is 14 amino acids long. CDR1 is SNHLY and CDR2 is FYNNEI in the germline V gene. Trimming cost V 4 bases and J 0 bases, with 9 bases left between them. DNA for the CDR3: TGTGCCAGCAGTGTTGCCCGGTCTAACTATGGCTACACCTTC. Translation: CASSVARSNYGYTF.

The CDR3 DNA sequence: TGCAGCGCCACCTCGGGGGCCCTCTACGAGCAGTACTTC. Protein sequence: CSATSGALYEQYF. The chain combines TRBV29-1 with TRBJ2-7; D tentatively reads TRBD1 or TRBD2 (6 bases each). Germline CDR1 reads SQVTM; CDR2 reads ANQGSEA. The V gene lost 7 bases and the J gene lost 3 bases, with 16 bases spanning the gap. The CDR3 is 13 amino acids.

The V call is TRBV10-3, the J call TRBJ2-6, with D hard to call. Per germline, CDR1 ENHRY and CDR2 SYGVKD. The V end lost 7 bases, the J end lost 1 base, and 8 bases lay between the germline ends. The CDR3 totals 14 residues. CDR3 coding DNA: TGTGCCATCATGGATACATCTGGGGCCAACGTCCTGACTTTC. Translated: CAIMDTSGANVLTF.

The DNA for the CDR3 is TGTGCCTGGCTTGAAAGGGGGCGAGGCAATTCACCCCTCCACTTT. Its protein is CAWLERGRGNSPLHF. This chain links TRBV30 with TRBJ1-6; TRBD1 matches at 7 bases. The germline CDR1 and CDR2 sequences are GTSNPN and SVGIG (reference sequence). Germline trimming cut 5 bases from V and 7 bases from J; bases unmatched to any gene: 11. This CDR3 has 15 amino acids.

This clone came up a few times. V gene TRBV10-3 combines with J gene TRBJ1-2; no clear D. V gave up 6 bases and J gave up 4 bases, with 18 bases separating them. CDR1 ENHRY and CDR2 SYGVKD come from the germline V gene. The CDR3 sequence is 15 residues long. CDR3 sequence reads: CAIRPGPQEVYGYTF. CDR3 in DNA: TGTGCCATCAGACCCGGTCCACAAGAGGTCTATGGCTACACCTTC.

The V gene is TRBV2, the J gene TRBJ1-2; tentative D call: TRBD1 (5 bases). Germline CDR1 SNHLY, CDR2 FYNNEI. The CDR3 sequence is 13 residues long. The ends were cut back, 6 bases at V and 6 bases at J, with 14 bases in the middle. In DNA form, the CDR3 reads TGTGCCAGCAGCATACCTCAGGGTGATGGCTACACCTTC. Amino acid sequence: CASSIPQGDGYTF.

CDR3 amino acids: CASRSGLGCETQYF. The CDR3 DNA reads as TGTGCCAGCAGATCGGGACTAGGGTGTGAGACCCAGTACTTC. The rearrangement uses TRBV11-3 and TRBJ2-5; 8 bases fit TRBD2. V shed 6 bases, J shed 5 bases, and the junction held 8 bases outside the gene matches. CDR1 SGHNT and CDR2 YENEEA come from the germline V gene. The CDR3 spans 14 residues.

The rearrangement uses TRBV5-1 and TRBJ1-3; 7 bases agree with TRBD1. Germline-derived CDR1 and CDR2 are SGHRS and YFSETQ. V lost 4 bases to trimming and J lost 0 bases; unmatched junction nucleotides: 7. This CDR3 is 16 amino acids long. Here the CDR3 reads CASSLQGTASGNTIYF. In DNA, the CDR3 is TGCGCCAGCAGCCTACAAGGGACAGCCTCTGGAAACACCATATATTTT.

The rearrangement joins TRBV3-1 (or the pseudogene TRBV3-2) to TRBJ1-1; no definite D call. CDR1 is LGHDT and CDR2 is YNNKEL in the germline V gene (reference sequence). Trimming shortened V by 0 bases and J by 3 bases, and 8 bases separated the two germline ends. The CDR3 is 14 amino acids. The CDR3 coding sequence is TGTGCCAGCAGCCAAGAGTCGAGGGACACTGAAGCTTTCTTT. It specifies CASSQESRDTEAFF.

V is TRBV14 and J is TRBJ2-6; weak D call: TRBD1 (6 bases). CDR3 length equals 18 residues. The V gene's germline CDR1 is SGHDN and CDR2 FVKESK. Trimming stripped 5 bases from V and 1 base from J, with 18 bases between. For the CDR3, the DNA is TGTGCCAGCAGCGTACACAGGGCTTCCGTGTCTGGGGCCAACGTCCTGACTTTC. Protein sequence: CASSVHRASVSGANVLTF. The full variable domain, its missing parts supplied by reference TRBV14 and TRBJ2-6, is EAGVTQFPSHSVIEKGQTVTLRCDPISGHDNLYWYRRVMGKEIKFLLHFVKESKQDESGMPNNRFLAERTGGTYSTLKVQPAELEDSGVYFCASSVHRASVSGANVLTFGAGSRLTVL.

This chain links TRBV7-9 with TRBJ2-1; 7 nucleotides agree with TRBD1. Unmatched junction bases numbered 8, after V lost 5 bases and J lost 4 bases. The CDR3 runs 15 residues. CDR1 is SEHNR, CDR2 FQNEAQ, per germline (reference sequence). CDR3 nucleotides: TGTGCCAGCAGCCCAACCGGGACAGCTTACAATGAGCAGTTCTTC. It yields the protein CASSPTGTAYNEQFF.

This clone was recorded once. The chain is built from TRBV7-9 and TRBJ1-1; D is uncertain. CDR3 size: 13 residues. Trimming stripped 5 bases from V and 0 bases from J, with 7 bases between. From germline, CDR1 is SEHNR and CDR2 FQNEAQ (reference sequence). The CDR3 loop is CASSPRLNTEAFF. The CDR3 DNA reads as TGTGCCAGCAGCCCCCGTTTGAACACTGAAGCTTTCTTT.

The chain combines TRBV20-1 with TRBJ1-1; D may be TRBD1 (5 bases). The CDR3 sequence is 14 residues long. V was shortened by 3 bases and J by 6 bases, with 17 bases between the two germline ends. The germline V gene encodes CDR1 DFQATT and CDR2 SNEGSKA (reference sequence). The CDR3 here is CSASNQWVGAEAFF. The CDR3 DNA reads TGCAGTGCTAGTAACCAGTGGGTAGGGGCTGAAGCTTTCTTT.

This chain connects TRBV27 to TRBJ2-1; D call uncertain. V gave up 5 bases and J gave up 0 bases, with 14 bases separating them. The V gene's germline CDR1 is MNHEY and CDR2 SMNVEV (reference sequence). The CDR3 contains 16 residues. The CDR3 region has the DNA TGTGCCAGCAGTCCCGACCGACCCGGCTCCTACAATGAGCAGTTCTTC. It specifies CASSPDRPGSYNEQFF.

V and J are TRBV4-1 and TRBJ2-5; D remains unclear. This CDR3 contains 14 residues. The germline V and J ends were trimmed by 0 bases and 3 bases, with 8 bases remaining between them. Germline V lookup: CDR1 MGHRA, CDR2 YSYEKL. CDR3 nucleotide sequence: TGCGCCAGCAGCCAAGAACCAACCAAAGAGACCCAGTACTTC. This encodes CASSQEPTKETQYF.

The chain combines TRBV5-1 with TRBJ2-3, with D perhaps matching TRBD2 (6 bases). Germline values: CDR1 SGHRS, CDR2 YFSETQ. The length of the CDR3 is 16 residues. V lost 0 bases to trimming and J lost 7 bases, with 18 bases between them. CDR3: CASSLGGSGGRNTQYF. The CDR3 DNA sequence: TGCGCCAGCAGCTTGGGGGGTAGCGGTGGGCGTAATACGCAGTATTTT.

The CDR3 is CATRQRTALTPVYGYTF. CDR3 sequence (DNA): TGTGCCACCCGCCAACGGACAGCTCTAACTCCCGTTTATGGCTACACCTTC. This chain connects TRBV15 to TRBJ1-2; D perhaps matches TRBD1 (6 bases). Deletions cut 8 bases from V and 5 bases from J, with 27 bases between. Germline CDR1 LNHNV, CDR2 YYDKDF (reference sequence). This CDR3 has 17 residues.

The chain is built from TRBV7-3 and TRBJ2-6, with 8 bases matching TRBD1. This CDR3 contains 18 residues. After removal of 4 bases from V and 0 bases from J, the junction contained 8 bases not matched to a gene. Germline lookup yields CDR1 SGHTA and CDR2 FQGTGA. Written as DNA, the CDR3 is TGTGCCAGCAGCTCTCGACAGGGGCGGCCCTCTGGGGCCAACGTCCTGACTTTC. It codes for CASSSRQGRPSGANVLTF.

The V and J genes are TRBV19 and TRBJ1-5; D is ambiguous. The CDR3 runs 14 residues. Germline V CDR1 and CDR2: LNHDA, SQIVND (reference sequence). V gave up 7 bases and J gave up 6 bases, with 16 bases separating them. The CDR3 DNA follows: TGTGCCAGTAATCGATTTTCGTTAGGTCAGCCCCAGCATTTT. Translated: CASNRFSLGQPQHF.

The CDR3 DNA follows: TGCGCCAGCAGCTTGTCGGTGGACTTAGGCACTGAAGCTTTCTTT. Translated: CASSLSVDLGTEAFF. The chain couples TRBV5-1 to TRBJ1-1, with D hard to call. Germline V lookup: CDR1 SGHRS, CDR2 YFSETQ. There are 15 residues in the CDR3. The V and J ends lost 1 base and 4 bases respectively, with 14 bases between them.

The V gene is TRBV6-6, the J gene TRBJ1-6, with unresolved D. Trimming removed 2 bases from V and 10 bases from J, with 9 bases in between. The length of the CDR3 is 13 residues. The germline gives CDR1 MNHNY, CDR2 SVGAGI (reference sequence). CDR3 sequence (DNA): TGTGCCAGCAGTTACATAGAGGGATCACCCCTCCACTTT. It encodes CASSYIEGSPLHF.

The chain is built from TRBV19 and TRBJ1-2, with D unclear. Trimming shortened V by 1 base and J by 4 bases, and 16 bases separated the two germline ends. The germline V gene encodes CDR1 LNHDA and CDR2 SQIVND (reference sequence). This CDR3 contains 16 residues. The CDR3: CASSIGARLVGYGYTF. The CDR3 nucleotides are TGTGCCAGTAGTATAGGAGCCAGACTGGTCGGCTATGGCTACACCTTC.

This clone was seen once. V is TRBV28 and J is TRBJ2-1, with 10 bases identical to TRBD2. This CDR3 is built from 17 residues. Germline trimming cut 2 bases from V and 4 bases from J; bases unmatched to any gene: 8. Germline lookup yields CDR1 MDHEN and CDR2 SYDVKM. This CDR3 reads CASSLHPGTSEYNEQFF. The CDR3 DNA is TGTGCCAGCAGTTTACACCCCGGGACTAGCGAGTACAATGAGCAGTTCTTC.

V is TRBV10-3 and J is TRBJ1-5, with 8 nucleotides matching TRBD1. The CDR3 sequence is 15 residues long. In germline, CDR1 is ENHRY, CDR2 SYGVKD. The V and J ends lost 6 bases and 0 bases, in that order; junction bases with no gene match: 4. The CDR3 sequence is CAISGDRSSNQPQHF. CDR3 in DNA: TGTGCCATCAGCGGGGACAGGAGTAGCAATCAGCCCCAGCATTTT.

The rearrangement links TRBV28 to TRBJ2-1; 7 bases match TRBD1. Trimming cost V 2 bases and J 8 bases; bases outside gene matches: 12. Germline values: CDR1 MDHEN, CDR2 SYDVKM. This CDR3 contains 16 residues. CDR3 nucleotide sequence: TGTGCCAGCAGTTTAACGGGACAGTCCTTTTACCATGAGCAGTTCTTC. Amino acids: CASSLTGQSFYHEQFF.

CDR3 amino acids: CASSLKGAYEQYF. For the CDR3, the DNA is TGCGCCAGCAGCCTGAAGGGGGCCTACGAGCAGTACTTC. The rearrangement joins TRBV4-1 to TRBJ2-7; a weak D match, TRBD1 (6 bases). Germline V gene sequence: CDR1 MGHRA, CDR2 YSYEKL. This CDR3 region has 13 residues. V was pared by 4 bases and J by 2 bases, with 9 bases between.